This entry lists 29 T cell receptor beta chains sequenced from one sample in a study of blood T cell repertoires in COVID-19. Generated by immunoSEQ multiplex PCR, the TCRdb table keeps only in-frame clones and is missing some. The table shows about 150,000 clones, with 85% to 90% occurring only once. Sequencing was done on a sample of peripheral blood. All receptors derive from a woman between 45 and 65 years old with active or convalescent COVID-19.

The V gene is TRBV7-9, the J gene TRBJ2-7, with 7 nucleotides matching TRBD1. In germline, CDR1 is SEHNR, CDR2 FQNEAQ (reference sequence). The length of the CDR3 is 13 residues. The V gene end was trimmed by 5 bases and the J gene end by 5 bases; junction bases not matched to a gene: 6. The CDR3 region has the DNA TGTGCCAGCAGCCGGGACAGCATCCACGAGCAGTACTTC. Translation gives CASSRDSIHEQYF.

This clone was recorded only once. The same CDR3 can be traced to other DNA sequences in this sample. The V call is TRBV5-4, the J call TRBJ2-7, with D possibly being TRBD2 (5 bases). CDR1 is SGHNT, CDR2 YYREEE, per germline (reference sequence). The CDR3 has 16 residues. Trimming removed 1 base from V and 0 bases from J, with 14 bases in between. CDR3 residues: CASSLYSGALSYEQYF. The DNA for the CDR3 is TGTGCCAGCAGCTTGTACAGCGGTGCTCTCTCCTACGAGCAGTACTTC. The variable domain in full, with the rest retrieved from reference TRBV5-4 and TRBJ2-7, is ETGVTQSPTHLIKTRGQQVTLRCSSQSGHNTVSWYQQALGQGPQFIFQYYREEENGRGNFPPRFSGLQFPNYSSELNVNALELDDSALYLCASSLYSGALSYEQYFGPGTRLTVT.

The CDR3 spells CASSPFGDQPQHF. The CDR3 DNA is TGTGCCAGCAGCCCCTTCGGAGATCAGCCCCAGCATTTT. The chain is built from TRBV7-2 and TRBJ1-5; D gene uncertain. V was shortened by 5 bases and J by 5 bases, with 10 bases between the two germline ends. This CDR3 comprises 13 residues. Looked up from germline, CDR1 is SGHTA and CDR2 is FQGNSA.

This clone was seen a single time. The chain recombines TRBV11-2 with TRBJ2-3; TRBD1 matches at 9 bases. V lost 3 bases and J lost 6; bases outside the gene matches: 7. The CDR3 is 15 residues long. Germline V gives CDR1 SGHAT, CDR2 FQNNGV. The CDR3 region has the DNA TGTGCCAGCAGCTTGGGGGACAGGGTAGTTGATACGCAGTATTTT. Translation gives CASSLGDRVVDTQYF.

This clone was counted a few times. The chain uses TRBV20-1 and TRBJ2-2; 7 nucleotides agree with TRBD1. With 3 bases clipped from V and 0 bases from J, the junction kept 7 bases outside the gene matches. CDR1 is DFQATT, CDR2 SNEGSKA, per germline (reference sequence). CDR3 length equals 16 residues. CDR3 in DNA: TGCAGTGCTAGTATGGGGACAGTTACGAACACCGGGGAGCTGTTTTTT. This sequence encodes CSASMGTVTNTGELFF.

The chain couples TRBV24-1 to TRBJ2-3; the D gene is possibly TRBD2 (6 bases). Germline CDR1 and CDR2: KGHDR and SFDVKD. The CDR3 runs 16 residues. The germline V and J ends were trimmed by 3 bases and 2 bases, with 14 bases remaining between them. The CDR3 sequence: CATSDGSGGTTDTQYF. In nucleotides, the CDR3 is TGTGCCACCAGTGATGGAAGCGGAGGGACCACAGATACGCAGTATTTT.

The chain combines TRBV9 with TRBJ1-3, with TRBD1 matching over 8 bases. The length of the CDR3 is 16 residues. Trimming cost V 2 bases and J 2 bases; bases outside gene matches: 6. Looked up from germline, CDR1 is SGDLS and CDR2 is YYNGEE. CDR3 amino acids: CASSVYDRGAGNTIYF. The CDR3 nucleotides read TGTGCCAGCAGCGTTTATGACAGGGGCGCTGGAAACACCATATATTTT.

This chain joins TRBV25-1 and TRBJ1-2, with 7 bases matching TRBD1. CDR1 is MGHDK, CDR2 SYGVNS, per germline. V lost 4 bases and J lost 5; bases outside the gene matches: 7. This CDR3 spans 14 amino acids. The CDR3 spells CASSGTGGGYGYTF. CDR3 nucleotide sequence: TGTGCCAGCAGTGGGACAGGAGGGGGGTATGGCTACACCTTC.

The CDR3 sequence is CAIMLGGTEAFF. DNA of the CDR3: TGTGCCATCATGTTGGGGGGAACTGAAGCTTTCTTT. The rearrangement uses TRBV10-3 and TRBJ1-1; the D gene is possibly TRBD1 (5 bases). The CDR3 is 12 amino acids. V lost 7 bases and J 5 bases, leaving 11 bases between the germline ends. Germline CDR1 ENHRY, CDR2 SYGVKD.

The chain joins TRBV28 to TRBJ2-7, with TRBD2 matching over 8 bases. The CDR3 runs to 14 residues. Germline values: CDR1 MDHEN, CDR2 SYDVKM. Trimming cost V 5 bases and J 6 bases; bases outside gene matches: 9. DNA of the CDR3: TGTGCCAGCAGTCTCAGCGGGGGTAGGAGCGAGCAGTACTTC. This translates into CASSLSGGRSEQYF.

In DNA form, the CDR3 reads TGTGCCAGCACCCGAGGGGTAGCGGGAGTCACCGGGGAGCTGTTTTTT. Its translation is CASTRGVAGVTGELFF. The chain combines TRBV28 with TRBJ2-2; 9 positions match TRBD2. The germline V gene has CDR1 MDHEN and CDR2 SYDVKM. Losses at the gene ends were 7 bases for V and 4 bases for J; bases not matched to a gene: 10. CDR3 length: 16 residues.

The chain is built from TRBV3-1 (or the pseudogene TRBV3-2) and TRBJ2-5, with D unresolved. The V gene lost 3 bases and the J gene lost 0 bases, with 11 bases spanning the gap. The germline CDR1 and CDR2 sequences are LGHDT and YNNKEL (reference sequence). The CDR3 consists of 15 residues. The CDR3 reads CASSHRQANQETQYF. In nucleotides, the CDR3 is TGTGCCAGCAGCCATCGGCAGGCGAACCAAGAGACCCAGTACTTC.

This clone is a singleton in its sample. Other DNA sequences of this sample code for an identical CDR3. The rearrangement uses TRBV6-5 and TRBJ2-5; D is unresolved. The CDR3 sequence is 11 residues long. Trimming pared 5 bases from V and 5 bases from J, leaving 6 bases between. Germline loops: CDR1 MNHEY, CDR2 SVGAGI. CDR3 amino acids: CASSTRETQYF. As DNA, the CDR3 is TGTGCCAGCAGTACCCGGGAGACCCAGTACTTC.

The chain joins TRBV13 to TRBJ2-7, with a possible D match to TRBD2 (7 bases). CDR1 PRHDT and CDR2 FYEKMQ come from the germline V gene (reference sequence). V lost 9 bases to trimming and J lost 0 bases, with 18 bases between them. CDR3 length: 15 amino acids. CDR3 bases: TGTGCCAGTCGTAGGGGGGGACTAAGCTCCTACGAGCAGTACTTC. It is translated as CASRRGGLSSYEQYF.

The chain combines TRBV5-1 with TRBJ1-2; D is perhaps TRBD1 (5 bases). V shed 0 bases and J shed 3 bases, with 9 bases lying between them. Germline V gene data show CDR1 as SGHRS and CDR2 as YFSETQ. The CDR3 has 14 amino acids. CDR3 coding DNA: TGCGCCAGCAGCTTGGAGGGGTTCGACTATGGCTACACCTTC. It codes for CASSLEGFDYGYTF. The complete variable domain, with remaining parts taken from reference TRBV5-1 and TRBJ1-2, reads KAGVTQTPRYLIKTRGQQVTLSCSPISGHRSVSWYQQTPGQGLQFLFEYFSETQRNKGNFPGRFSGRQFSNSRSEMNVSTLELGDSALYLCASSLEGFDYGYTFGSGTRLTVV.

This chain links TRBV5-1 with TRBJ2-7; tentatively, D is TRBD1 (6 bases). The CDR3 is 14 residues long. Germline V lookup: CDR1 SGHRS, CDR2 YFSETQ. Trimming cost V 1 base and J 4 bases, with 12 bases left between them. The CDR3 region is CASSLTGLRYEQYF. The DNA of the CDR3 is TGCGCCAGCAGCTTGACAGGGCTGAGGTACGAGCAGTACTTC.

This clone came up once. The chain has TRBV15 and TRBJ1-1, with a weak D call TRBD1 (6 bases). The CDR3 is made up of 13 amino acids. V was clipped by 0 bases and J by 5 bases, with 7 bases between them. Germline V gives CDR1 LNHNV, CDR2 YYDKDF (reference sequence). The CDR3 DNA reads TGTGCCACCAGCAGAGATCAGGGGACTGAAGCTTTCTTT. Translation gives CATSRDQGTEAFF.

The gene calls are TRBV2 and TRBJ1-3, with D perhaps matching TRBD1 (6 bases). This CDR3 is built from 13 residues. Germline CDR1 reads SNHLY; CDR2 reads FYNNEI. Trimming pared 9 bases from V and 0 bases from J, leaving 9 bases between. As DNA, the CDR3 is TGTGCCAGTGGGGGCGACTCTGGAAACACCATATATTTT. This gives the protein CASGGDSGNTIYF.

The J gene is TRBJ1-2, the V gene TRBV28, with 12 bases fitting TRBD1. With 5 bases clipped from V and 5 bases from J, the junction kept 6 bases outside the gene matches. The CDR3 is 15 amino acids. Germline V gene data show CDR1 as MDHEN and CDR2 as SYDVKM. The CDR3 loop is CASSRDRGRGYGYTF. The CDR3 DNA sequence: TGTGCCAGCAGTCGGGACAGGGGGCGAGGGTATGGCTACACCTTC.

This chain links TRBV5-1 with TRBJ1-5; TRBD1 agrees at 7 bases. V lost 4 bases and J lost 6; bases outside the gene matches: 4. The CDR3 extends over 13 amino acids. The germline V gene encodes CDR1 SGHRS and CDR2 YFSETQ. For the CDR3, the DNA is TGCGCCAGCAGCGCCGCAGGGGGTCAGCCCCAGCATTTT. Translating it yields CASSAAGGQPQHF.

The chain is built from TRBV5-4 and TRBJ2-2; D might be TRBD1 (6 bases). The V and J ends lost 4 bases and 6 bases respectively, with 13 bases between them. Germline values: CDR1 SGHNT, CDR2 YYREEE (reference sequence). CDR3 length equals 14 residues. The CDR3 DNA follows: TGTGCCAGCAGCCCAGGGGTGGGCGCCGGGGAGCTGTTTTTT. Amino acid sequence: CASSPGVGAGELFF.

The chain recombines TRBV15 with TRBJ2-7; perhaps TRBD1 as D (6 bases). There are 14 residues in the CDR3. Trimming left V 3 bases short and J 3 bases short, with 12 bases between. Germline CDR1 and CDR2: LNHNV and YYDKDF (reference sequence). The CDR3 loop is CATSSQQGDYEQYF. CDR3 sequence (DNA): TGTGCCACCAGCAGCCAACAGGGCGACTACGAGCAGTACTTC.

Comment on this clone: The sample contains more than one DNA sequence encoding this CDR3. CDR3 region: CAISEDSNYGYTF. The CDR3 DNA sequence: TGTGCCATCAGTGAGGACAGTAACTATGGCTACACCTTC. J is TRBJ1-2 and V is TRBV10-3, with D possibly TRBD1 on 5 matching bases. The germline gives CDR1 ENHRY, CDR2 SYGVKD. The V gene lost 2 bases and the J gene lost 1 base, with 5 bases spanning the gap. The CDR3 is made up of 13 amino acids.

Concerning this clone itself: The limits of the CDR3 on the DNA are not certain, so only TCRdb's listed CDR3 is given. CDR3 sequence reads: CASDFRGSTREQFF. The genes are TRBV12-5 and TRBJ2-1; the D call in the table, TRBD2, was not verified against the DNA. Looked up from germline, CDR1 is LGHNT and CDR2 is FRNRAP. A total of 14 residues make up the CDR3, ends included.

This chain uses TRBV2 with TRBJ1-2; 9 bases match TRBD1. From germline, CDR1 is SNHLY and CDR2 FYNNEI. V lost 7 bases to trimming and J lost 3 bases; unmatched junction nucleotides: 12. The CDR3 totals 16 residues. CDR3 in amino acids: CASTNGQGWSDYGYTF. Written as DNA, the CDR3 is TGTGCCAGCACTAACGGACAGGGGTGGTCCGACTATGGCTACACCTTC. Based on the CDR3 plus reference TRBV2 and TRBJ1-2, the full variable domain is EPEVTQTPSHQVTQMGQEVILRCVPISNHLYFYWYRQILGQKVEFLVSFYNNEISEKSEIFDDQFSVERPDGSNFTLKIRSTKLEDSAMYFCASTNGQGWSDYGYTFGSGTRLTVV.

The J gene is TRBJ1-5, the V gene TRBV5-1; 11 positions agree with TRBD1. The CDR3 spans 14 residues. Germline CDR1 SGHRS, CDR2 YFSETQ. The V segment lost 3 bases and the J segment 7 bases; nucleotides outside the gene matches: 3. The CDR3 protein is CASSYGTGGQPQHF. The DNA for the CDR3 is TGCGCCAGCAGCTACGGGACAGGGGGGCAGCCCCAGCATTTT.

The rearrangement joins TRBV5-1 to TRBJ1-2, with 10 nucleotides matching TRBD1. Per germline, CDR1 SGHRS and CDR2 YFSETQ. V was pared by 4 bases and J by 5 bases, with 8 bases of the junction left unmatched. CDR3 length: 15 amino acids. The CDR3 region has the DNA TGCGCCAGCAGCCGCGACGGACAGGGGGGATATGGCTACACCTTC. This gives the protein CASSRDGQGGYGYTF.

The rearrangement joins TRBV11-1 to TRBJ2-5; D may be TRBD1 (5 bases). Trimming stripped 5 bases from V and 1 base from J, with 11 bases between. This CDR3 region has 14 residues. Germline CDR1 SGHAT, CDR2 FQDESV (reference sequence). The DNA for the CDR3 is TGTGCCAGCAGCCACCGGACACCCCAAGAGACCCAGTACTTC. Translation gives CASSHRTPQETQYF.

The chain combines TRBV4-2 with TRBJ2-1, with 9 bases fitting TRBD2. Germline CDR1 reads LGHNA; CDR2 reads YNFKEQ. The CDR3 is 17 amino acids. V trimming: 0 bases; J trimming: 3 bases; junction bases outside the gene matches: 6. CDR3 residues: CASSQDRLAVNYNEQFF. The DNA for the CDR3 is TGTGCCAGCAGCCAAGACAGACTAGCGGTTAACTACAATGAGCAGTTCTTC.